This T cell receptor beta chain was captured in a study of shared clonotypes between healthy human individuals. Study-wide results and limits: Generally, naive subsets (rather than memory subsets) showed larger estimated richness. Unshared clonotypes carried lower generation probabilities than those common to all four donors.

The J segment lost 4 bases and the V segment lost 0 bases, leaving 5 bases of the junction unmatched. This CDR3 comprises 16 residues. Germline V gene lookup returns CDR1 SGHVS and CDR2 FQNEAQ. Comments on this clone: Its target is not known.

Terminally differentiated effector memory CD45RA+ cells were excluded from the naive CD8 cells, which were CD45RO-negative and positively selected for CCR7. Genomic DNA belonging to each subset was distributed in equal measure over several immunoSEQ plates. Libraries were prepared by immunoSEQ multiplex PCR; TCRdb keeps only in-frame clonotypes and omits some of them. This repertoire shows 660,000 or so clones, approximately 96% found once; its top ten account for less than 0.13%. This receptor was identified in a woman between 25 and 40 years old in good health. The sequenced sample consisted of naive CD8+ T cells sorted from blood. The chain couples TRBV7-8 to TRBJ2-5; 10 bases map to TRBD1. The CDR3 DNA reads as TGTGCCAGCAGCTTAGCCTTGACAGGGGGCGGAGAGACCCAGTACTTC. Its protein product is CASSLALTGGGETQYF.